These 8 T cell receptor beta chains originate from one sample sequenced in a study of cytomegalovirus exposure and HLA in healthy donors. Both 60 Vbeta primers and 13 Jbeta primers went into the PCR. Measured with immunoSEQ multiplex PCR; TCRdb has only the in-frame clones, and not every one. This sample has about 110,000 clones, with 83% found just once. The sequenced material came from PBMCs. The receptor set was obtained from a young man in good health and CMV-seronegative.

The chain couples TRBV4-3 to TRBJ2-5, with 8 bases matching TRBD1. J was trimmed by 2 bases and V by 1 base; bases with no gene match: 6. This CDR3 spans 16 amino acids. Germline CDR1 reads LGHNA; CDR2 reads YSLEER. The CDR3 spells CASSQGTGMGQETQYF. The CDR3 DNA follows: TGCGCCAGCAGCCAAGGGACAGGGATGGGGCAAGAGACCCAGTACTTC.

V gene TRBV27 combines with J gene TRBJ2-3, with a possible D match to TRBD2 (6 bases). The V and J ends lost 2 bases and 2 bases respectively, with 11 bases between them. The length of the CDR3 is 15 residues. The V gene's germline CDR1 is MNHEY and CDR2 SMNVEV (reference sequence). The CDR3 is CASSLGLANTDTQYF. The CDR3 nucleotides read TGTGCCAGCAGTTTAGGTCTAGCGAACACAGATACGCAGTATTTT.

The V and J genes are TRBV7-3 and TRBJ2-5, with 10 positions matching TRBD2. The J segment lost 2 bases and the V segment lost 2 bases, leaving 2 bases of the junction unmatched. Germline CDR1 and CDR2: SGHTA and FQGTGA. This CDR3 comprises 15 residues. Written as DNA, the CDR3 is TGTGCCAGCAGCTTAGGACTAGCGGCGCAAGAGACCCAGTACTTC. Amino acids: CASSLGLAAQETQYF.

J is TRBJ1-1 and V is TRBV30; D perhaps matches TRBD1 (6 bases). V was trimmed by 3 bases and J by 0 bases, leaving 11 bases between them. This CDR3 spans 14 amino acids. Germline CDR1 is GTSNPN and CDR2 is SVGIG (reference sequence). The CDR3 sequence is CAWSRTELNTEAFF. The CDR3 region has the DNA TGTGCCTGGAGCCGGACAGAGTTGAACACTGAAGCTTTCTTT. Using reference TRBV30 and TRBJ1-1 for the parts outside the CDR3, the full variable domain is SQTIHQWPATLVQPVGSPLSLECTVEGTSNPNLYWYRQAAGRGLQLLFYSVGIGQISSEVPQNLSASRPQDRQFILSSKKLLLSDSGFYLCAWSRTELNTEAFFGQGTRLTVV.

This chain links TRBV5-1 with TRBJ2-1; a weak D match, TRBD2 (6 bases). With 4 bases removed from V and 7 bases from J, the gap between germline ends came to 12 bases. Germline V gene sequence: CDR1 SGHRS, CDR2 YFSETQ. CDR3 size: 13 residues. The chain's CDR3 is CASSSSRENEQFF. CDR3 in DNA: TGCGCCAGCAGCAGTTCCCGGGAGAATGAGCAGTTCTTC.

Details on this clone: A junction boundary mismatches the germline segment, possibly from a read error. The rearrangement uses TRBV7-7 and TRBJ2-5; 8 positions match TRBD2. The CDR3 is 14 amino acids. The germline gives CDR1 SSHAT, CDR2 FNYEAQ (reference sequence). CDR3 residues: CASSTGGGQETQYF. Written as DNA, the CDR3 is TGTGCTAGCAGCACGGGAGGGGGCCAAGAGACCCAGTACTTC.

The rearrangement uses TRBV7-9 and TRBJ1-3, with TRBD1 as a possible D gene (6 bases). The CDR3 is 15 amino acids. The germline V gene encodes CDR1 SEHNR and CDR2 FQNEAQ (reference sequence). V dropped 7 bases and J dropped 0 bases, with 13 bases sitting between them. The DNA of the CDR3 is TGTGCCAGCATCCTAGGGGGTCCCTCTGGAAACACCATATATTTT. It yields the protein CASILGGPSGNTIYF.

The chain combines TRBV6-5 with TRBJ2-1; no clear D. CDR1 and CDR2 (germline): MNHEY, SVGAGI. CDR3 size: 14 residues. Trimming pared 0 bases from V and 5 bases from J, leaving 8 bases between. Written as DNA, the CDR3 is TGTGCCAGCAGTTACTCGAGAGCGAACAATGAGCAGTTCTTC. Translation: CASSYSRANNEQFF.